This TCR beta chain was obtained from a study of T cell repertoires in cytomegalovirus infection. Study as a whole: Indications came from public TCR beta signatures; they pointed to CMV infection and to a matching HLA type.

This CDR3 contains 14 residues. CDR1 and CDR2 from the germline V gene are MNHNY and SVGAGI (reference sequence). V gave up 2 bases and J gave up 1 base, with 9 bases separating them. TCRdb reprocessed the reads via MiXCR and lists one record per CDR3 protein. The sample contains hundreds of thousands of distinct CDR3 sequences, around 11% of which appear only once. The clonotype originates from a human donor in good health (CMV status not recorded). Some clones in this sample may be carry-over from other donors' samples. The sequenced sample was PBMCs. V and J are TRBV6-6 and TRBJ2-7; D uncertain. The CDR3 here is CASSYNGWSYEQYF. CDR3 nucleotide sequence: TGTGCCAGCAGTTACAATGGTTGGTCCTACGAGCAGTACTTC.